The rows below give T cell receptor beta chains drawn from one sample of a study of T cells in Graves' hyperthyroidism and ophthalmopathy. Each CDR3 protein gets one entry after TCRdb re-called the multiplex PCR reads with MiXCR. The table has around 690,000 distinct CDR3 sequences, 15% to 20% seen once. Specimen: blood. Every receptor here comes from a man in his forties or fifties with Graves' hyperthyroidism. CDR3s include the opening cysteine and the closing phenylalanine or tryptophan.

>TRBV29-1|12|TRBJ1-1
CSVEGQRTEAFF
>TRBV11-1|14|TRBJ1-1
CASSYTRGTPEAFF
>TRBV20-1|17|TRBJ2-1
CSAGPGLAGFWGNEQFF
>TRBV28|14|TRBJ2-5
CASSPGGGQETQYF
>TRBV19|13|TRBJ2-1
CASSIESYNEQFF
>TRBV12-3/TRBV12-4|15|TRBJ2-6
CASVSYATGANVLTF
>TRBV18|16|TRBJ1-6
CASSPATGEKGSPLHF
>TRBV7-8|16|TRBJ1-3
CASSYRDRDSGNTIYF
>TRBV6-2/TRBV6-3|16|TRBJ2-1
CASSSHQAGGHNEQFF
>TRBV27|17|TRBJ2-1
CASSSPRGAKAYNEQFF
>TRBV19|15|TRBJ2-2
CASRRASGNTGELFF
>TRBV27|18|TRBJ2-1
CASSYTANGLADYNEQFF
>TRBV2|18|TRBJ2-7
CASTGATGTSGRAYEQYF
>TRBV28|15|TRBJ1-1
CASSLDRGRNTEAFF
>TRBV27|16|TRBJ2-3
CASSSRLAGREDTQYF
>TRBV10-1|16|TRBJ2-1
CASSESRLAGLSEQFF
>TRBV7-9|17|TRBJ1-1
CTSSLTMGAVMNTEAFF
>TRBV12-3/TRBV12-4|16|TRBJ2-5
CASSLRRDFPKETQYF
>TRBV6-1|16|TRBJ2-5
CASSVLYRGNGETQYF
>TRBV28|18|TRBJ1-1
CASSPGGTGGPGWTEAFF
>TRBV20-1|14|TRBJ2-6
CSAPHSTGANVLTF
>TRBV6-1|15|TRBJ2-3
CANSDAGTRMDTQYF
>TRBV27|16|TRBJ1-2
CASSLFPPGANYGYTF
>TRBV7-9|14|TRBJ2-3
CATSGGSGTDTQYF
>TRBV19|14|TRBJ2-2
CASKFGSNTGELFF
>TRBV19|14|TRBJ2-7
CASSITSIVHEQYF
>TRBV7-9|14|TRBJ2-1
CASSSTTSDDEQFF
>TRBV20-1|16|TRBJ2-1
CSARDSGRGFYNEQFF
>TRBV6-1|11|TRBJ2-7
CASSSQGAQYF
>TRBV9|13|TRBJ2-2
CASSDLINGELFF
>TRBV13|15|TRBJ2-7
CASSWTSGRSYEQYF
>TRBV18|16|TRBJ1-1
CASSPQGSRGYTEAFF
>TRBV19|14|TRBJ2-2
CATGQAGVTGELFF
>TRBV19|13|TRBJ1-2
CASSWGVGNGYTF
>TRBV30|15|TRBJ1-2
CAWIETGGGFYGYTF
>TRBV9|15|TRBJ1-1
CASSRHTGENTEAFF
>TRBV6-1|16|TRBJ1-5
CATERGSAMGNQPQHF
>TRBV27|15|TRBJ2-7
CASSSSAGGWNEQYF
>TRBV27|13|TRBJ1-1
CASSFWQNTEAFF
>TRBV12-3/TRBV12-4|15|TRBJ2-2
CASSTGASHTGELFF
>TRBV20-1|16|TRBJ2-3
CSATGATSGSTDTQYF
>TRBV2|14|TRBJ1-4
CAISTGTENEKLFF
>TRBV10-3|14|TRBJ2-5
CAISDPGAQETQYF
>TRBV3-1|17|TRBJ2-1
CASSQAIRDPYYNEQFF
>TRBV7-6|16|TRBJ2-2
CASRPDSGLNTGELFF
>TRBV28|14|TRBJ2-7
CAGRKRGWGYEQYF
>TRBV7-2|13|TRBJ2-7
CASSVTRNNEQYF
>TRBV20-1|14|TRBJ2-7
CSAKGAGASYEQYF
>TRBV15|14|TRBJ2-7
CATTLGQGAYEQYF
>TRBV19|11|TRBJ2-2
CASSMSGELFF
>TRBV7-6|13|TRBJ2-7
CASSLAQSYEQYF
>TRBV7-2|15|TRBJ2-2
CASSWGLTNTGELFF
>TRBV10-3|13|TRBJ2-1
CAISGRGYNEQFF
>TRBV5-1|14|TRBJ2-5
CASSVGTVQETQYF
>TRBV5-6|15|TRBJ1-5
CASSQRGPSNQPQHF
>TRBV18|15|TRBJ2-7
CASSPPQGLGYEQYF
>TRBV7-3|15|TRBJ2-2
CASSSGRAFTGELFF